The entry that follows covers one T cell receptor (beta chain) sequence. The sample holds one count of this clone. This clone's antigen is unknown. One base away there is no much larger clone; base qualities are not given. The donors were healthy, HIV-negative adults who had no recently reported acute infections or vaccinations. Every donor was a Caucasian adult living in Nashville, Tennessee, USA. CD4+ T cells were enriched by magnetic negative selection, after which naive cells were positively selected on CD45RA and the negative fraction was taken as the memory subset. Blood was collected by leukapheresis, and PBMCs were isolated by Ficoll-Histopaque density gradient centrifugation and then cryopreserved in liquid nitrogen vapor phase. Purity and quantity of every magnetically sorted T cell population were checked by analytical flow cytometry. Genomic DNA was isolated from every sorted fraction and measured by UV absorbance on a Nanodrop 2000c.

TCR CDR3 regions were amplified from genomic DNA by multiplex PCR using the deep immunoSEQ assay. Extracted genomic DNA from each cell subset was spread evenly across all wells of several immunoSEQ 96-well plates, with each plate serving as a replicate. Each replicate PCR for sorted subsets received around 200 ng genomic DNA, equal to about 30,000 T cell genomes. Purified libraries were measured with a Qubit 3.0 fluorometer, size-checked on a Bioanalyzer 2100, and measured again with the KAPA Library Quantification kit. Each immunoSEQ 96-well plate was sequenced on its own single-read 150-cycle Illumina NextSeq 550 flow cell. The authors processed their data as follows. Because only junctional sequences without quality scores were contained in the immunoSEQ output, filtering matching that applied to full-length reads could not be performed. To assign V/J genes and CDR3, sequences were annotated against IMGT germline references using PyIR, a Python wrapper for IgBLAST v1.9. Reads with weak V/J assignments (E-value above 1e-6), missing CDR3, stop codons, out-of-frame junctions, or ambiguous translated residues were removed. V3J clonotypes were defined as sequences sharing the same inferred V gene, J gene, and CDR3 amino acid sequence. Percentage overlap between repertoires was calculated by dividing the number of shared unique clonotypes by the size of the smaller repertoire. Repertoire richness was assessed with RTK rarefaction, the Chao1 estimator, and Recon v2.1 estimates of unobserved clonotypes. Generation probabilities for all TCRbeta clonotypes obtained by the gDNA method from four donors were computed using OLGA. This immuneACCESS table, as held by TCRdb, lists in-frame sequences with V and J called but not all clones. Of the missing ones, under half trace to an unresolved V gene in checked studies; the others have no known cause. Clone size and the V and J calls come from that table; the DNA yielded D and trimming. For this sample the table gives about 1.5 million clones, of which approximately 97% were detected only once. In total, the top ten clones hold roughly 1.2% of the sample.

Germline trimming amounts to 5 bases on V and 5 bases on J, with 9 as the count of junction bases outside the gene matches. CDR1 and CDR2, per the germline V gene, are SQVTM and ANQGSEA. Reading from cysteine to phenylalanine, the CDR3 counts 14 amino acids. Kept here is only the CDR3 DNA, which spans 42 bases and is read in frame from base 1. These data originate in a study of shared clonotypes between healthy human individuals (dated by TCRdb to between 2020 and 2021). In terms of the full investigation: A couple of women and a few men aged 18 to 49 years were included in the cohort. Per donor, three plates each were used for CD4 naive and CD4 memory, two for CD8 naive, and one for CD8 memory. The study deeply sequenced blood TCR repertoires of 5 or 6 healthy adults to estimate repertoire size and the extent of clonotype sharing between individuals. To increase sequencing depth and limit assay-specific biases, TCR repertoire library preparation and sequencing were carried out by different laboratories using diverse techniques. Per donor, leukapheresis produced somewhere between about 0.85 and 10 billion PBMCs. Study-level results and caveats: Compared with non-shared clonotypes, the clonotypes found in all four sorted-subset donors had higher generation probabilities. Sharing across a few donors was observed for about 5% of naive CD4, over 3% of naive CD8, 2% to 2.5% of memory CD4, and about 0.4% of memory CD8 clonotypes. The small number of donors limited the genetic and exposure-history diversity represented. Larger estimated clonotype richness was generally found for naive subsets than for memory subsets. Sampling was restricted to blood, and TCR repertoires in tissue are likely to differ from TCR repertoires in blood. Rarefaction of sorted-subset datasets indicated incomplete sequencing despite the large sequencing depth. Pairwise subsampling led to the expectation that sequencing depth would affect the degree of clonotype sharing among donors.

Input material: naive CD4+ T cells sorted from blood. The intended sense of this specimen's cell subset or site label: CD45RA+ positively selected. The receptor chain draws on TRBV29-1 and TRBJ2-5; 9 central bases correspond to TRBD1. The clonotype originates from a man aged 25-40 years in good health. The CDR3 amino acid sequence is: CSVRPGQGFETQYF. The DNA sequence is as follows: TGCAGCGTTCGACCTGGACAGGGGTTTGAGACCCAGTACTTC.